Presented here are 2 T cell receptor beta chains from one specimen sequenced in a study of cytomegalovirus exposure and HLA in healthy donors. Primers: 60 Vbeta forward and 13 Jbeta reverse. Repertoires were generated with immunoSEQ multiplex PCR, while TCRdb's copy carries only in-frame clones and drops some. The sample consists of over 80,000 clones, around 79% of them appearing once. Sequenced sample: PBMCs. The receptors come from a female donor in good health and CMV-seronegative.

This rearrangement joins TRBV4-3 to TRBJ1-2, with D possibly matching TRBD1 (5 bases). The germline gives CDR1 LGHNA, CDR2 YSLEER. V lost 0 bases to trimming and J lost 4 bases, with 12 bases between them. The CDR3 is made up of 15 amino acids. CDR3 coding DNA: TGCGCCAGCAGCCAAGATCGCGGGGGAAGCTATGGCTACACCTTC. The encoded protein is CASSQDRGGSYGYTF.

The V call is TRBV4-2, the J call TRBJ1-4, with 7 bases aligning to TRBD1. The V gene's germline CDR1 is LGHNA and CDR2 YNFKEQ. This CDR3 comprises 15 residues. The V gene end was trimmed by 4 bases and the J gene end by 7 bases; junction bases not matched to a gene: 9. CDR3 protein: CASSPAGTVGEKLFF. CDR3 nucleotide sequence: TGTGCCAGCAGCCCTGCCGGGACAGTGGGTGAAAAACTGTTTTTT.